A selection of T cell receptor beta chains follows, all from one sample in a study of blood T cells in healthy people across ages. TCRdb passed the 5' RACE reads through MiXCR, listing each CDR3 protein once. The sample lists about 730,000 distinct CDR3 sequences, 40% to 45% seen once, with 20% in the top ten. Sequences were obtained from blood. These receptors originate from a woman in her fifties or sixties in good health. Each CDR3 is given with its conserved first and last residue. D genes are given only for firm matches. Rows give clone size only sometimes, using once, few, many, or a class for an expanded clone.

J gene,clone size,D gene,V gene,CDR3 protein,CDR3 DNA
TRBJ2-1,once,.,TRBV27,CASSVQSYNEQFF,TGTGCCAGCAGTGTACAGAGTTACAATGAGCAGTTCTTC
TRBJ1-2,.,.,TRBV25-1,CASSPPGTPKAGGYTF,TGTGCCAGCAGCCCCCCCGGGACCCCAAAGGCGGGGGGCTACACCTTC
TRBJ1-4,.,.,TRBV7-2,CASSLTPGINEKLFF,TGTGCCAGCAGCTTAACGCCAGGGATTAATGAAAAACTGTTTTTT
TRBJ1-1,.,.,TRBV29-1,CSVSSGPDTEAFF,TGCAGCGTTAGTTCGGGACCAGACACTGAAGCTTTCTTT
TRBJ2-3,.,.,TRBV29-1,CSVTGPSTDTQYF,TGCAGCGTAACAGGTCCTAGCACAGATACGCAGTATTTT
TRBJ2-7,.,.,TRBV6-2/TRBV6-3,CASTDLGRNYEQYF,TGTGCCAGCACCGACCTGGGACGGAACTACGAGCAGTACTTC
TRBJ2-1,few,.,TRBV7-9,CASSWGQNEQFF,TGTGCCAGCAGCTGGGGTCAAAATGAGCAGTTCTTC
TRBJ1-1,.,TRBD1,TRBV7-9,CASSLGQGRFTEAFF,TGTGCCAGCAGCTTAGGACAGGGGCGGTTCACTGAAGCTTTCTTT
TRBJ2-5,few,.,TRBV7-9,CATETADGQETQYF,TGTGCCACCGAGACAGCGGACGGCCAAGAGACCCAGTACTTC
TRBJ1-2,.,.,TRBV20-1,CSAPRQVTTF,TGCAGTGCTCCCCGACAGGTTACCACCTTC
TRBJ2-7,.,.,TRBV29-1,CSPMGSEFYNEQYF,TGCAGCCCCATGGGTAGCGAATTTTACAATGAGCAGTACTTC
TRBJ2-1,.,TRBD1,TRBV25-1,CASSTRDRGSYNEQFF,TGTGCCAGCAGTACCCGGGACAGGGGGTCCTACAATGAGCAGTTCTTC
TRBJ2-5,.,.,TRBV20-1,CSARDTTIRETQYF,TGCAGTGCTAGAGATACGACTATCAGAGAGACCCAGTACTTC
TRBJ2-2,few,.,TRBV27,CASLRVTGELFF,TGTGCCAGCCTGCGGGTCACCGGGGAGCTGTTTTTT
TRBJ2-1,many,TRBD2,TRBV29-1,CSVEPRRGVDNEQFF,TGCAGCGTTGAACCCAGGCGGGGGGTCGACAATGAGCAGTTCTTC
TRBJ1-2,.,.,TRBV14,CASDPGPGIPGYTF,TGTGCCAGCGATCCGGGACCAGGAATCCCTGGCTACACCTTC
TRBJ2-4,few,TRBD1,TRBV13,CASSTGAYDKNIQYF,TGTGCCAGCAGCACAGGGGCGTATGACAAAAACATTCAGTACTTC
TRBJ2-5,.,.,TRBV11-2,CASSLDLGGEQYF,TGTGCCAGCAGCTTAGATCTTGGGGGTGAGCAGTACTTC
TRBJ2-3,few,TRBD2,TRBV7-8,CASSQRTGGYRTDTQYF,TGTGCCAGCAGCCAAAGAACGGGGGGGTATCGCACAGATACGCAGTATTTT